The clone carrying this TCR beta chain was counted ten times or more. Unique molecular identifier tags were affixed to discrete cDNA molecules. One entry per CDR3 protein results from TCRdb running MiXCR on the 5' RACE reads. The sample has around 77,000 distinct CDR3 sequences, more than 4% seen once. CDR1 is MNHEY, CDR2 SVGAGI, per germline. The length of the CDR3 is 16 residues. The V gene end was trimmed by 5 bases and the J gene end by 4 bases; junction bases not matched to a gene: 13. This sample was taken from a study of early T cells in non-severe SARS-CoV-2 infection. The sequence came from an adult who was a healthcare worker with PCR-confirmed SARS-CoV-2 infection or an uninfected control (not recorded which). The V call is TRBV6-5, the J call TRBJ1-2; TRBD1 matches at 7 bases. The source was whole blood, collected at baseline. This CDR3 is CASSTLDRASGYGYTF. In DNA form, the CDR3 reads TGTGCCAGCAGTACTCTCGACAGGGCGTCGGGCTATGGCTACACCTTC.